The table lists the clone carrying this TCR beta chain with many counts. Antigen specificity is unknown. The data belong to a study of regulatory T cells in long-lasting Graves disease. Study-wide results and caveats: Persistent disease exhibited a predilection for TRBV28, TRBJ1-2 and TRBJ2-5.

CDR3-region Arm-PCR and iRepertoire HTBI primers produced the TCR beta libraries. TCRdb reprocessed the multiplex PCR reads via MiXCR and lists one record per CDR3 protein. The sample includes a few hundred thousand distinct CDR3 sequences, around 18% seen only once; the top ten take approximately 24%. Per germline, CDR1 MGHRA and CDR2 YSYEKL. This CDR3 is 14 amino acids long. Trimming cost V 4 bases and J 4 bases; bases outside gene matches: 4. Time point denoted: newly diagnosed GD, antithyroid drugs for less than 3 months. Preparation of the TCR library used RNA extracted from PBMCs. The specimen was peripheral blood mononuclear cells (PBMCs), collected at new diagnosis, from a patient treated with antithyroid drugs. The chain is built from TRBV4-1 and TRBJ1-5; 7 positions match TRBD1. This receptor was obtained from a female donor with Graves disease. The CDR3 here is CASSPPGGNQPQHF. DNA of the CDR3: TGCGCCAGCAGCCCCCCAGGGGGTAATCAGCCCCAGCATTTT.